Detailed here is one T cell receptor beta chain. The sample is drawn from a study of blood T cell repertoires in COVID-19. Original analysis: Quantification of nucleated cells was approximated via reference gene primer amplification. Only in-frame clones appear in the TCRdb table, and some are missing; sequencing was by immunoSEQ multiplex PCR. V, J and clone size reflect that table, while D and trimming were determined from the DNA. The data show around 16,000 clones, roughly 85% seen once. The sequencing input was peripheral blood. The TCR sequence derives from a human donor in a cohort sampled during active COVID-19.

CDR3 region: CASSRTGFYGYTF. DNA of the CDR3: TGTGCCAGCAGCCGGACAGGGTTTTATGGCTACACCTTC. The chain combines TRBV6-5 with TRBJ1-2, with 8 nucleotides matching TRBD1. The germline V gene encodes CDR1 MNHEY and CDR2 SVGAGI. V lost 6 bases, J lost 5 bases, and 5 bases stayed unmatched. The CDR3 is 13 amino acids.